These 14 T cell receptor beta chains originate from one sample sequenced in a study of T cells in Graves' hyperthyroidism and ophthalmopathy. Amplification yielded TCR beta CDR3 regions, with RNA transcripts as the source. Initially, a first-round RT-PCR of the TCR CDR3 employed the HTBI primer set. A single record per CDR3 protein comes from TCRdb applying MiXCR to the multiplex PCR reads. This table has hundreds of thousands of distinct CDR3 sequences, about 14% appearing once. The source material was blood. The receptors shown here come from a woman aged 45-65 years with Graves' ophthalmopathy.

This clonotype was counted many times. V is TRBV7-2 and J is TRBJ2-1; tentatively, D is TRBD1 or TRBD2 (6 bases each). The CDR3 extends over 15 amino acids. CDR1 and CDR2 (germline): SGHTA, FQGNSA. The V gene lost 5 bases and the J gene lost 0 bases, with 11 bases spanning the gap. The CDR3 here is CASSPEGGSYNEQFF. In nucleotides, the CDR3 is TGTGCCAGCAGCCCGGAGGGGGGCTCCTACAATGAGCAGTTCTTC.

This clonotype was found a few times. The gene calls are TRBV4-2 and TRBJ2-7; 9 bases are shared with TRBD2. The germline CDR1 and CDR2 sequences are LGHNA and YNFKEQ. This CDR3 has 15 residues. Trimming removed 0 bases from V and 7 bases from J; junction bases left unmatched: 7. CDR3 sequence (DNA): TGTGCCAGCAGCCAAGATTCGTCCAGCGGGAGGGAGCAGTACTTC. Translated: CASSQDSSSGREQYF.

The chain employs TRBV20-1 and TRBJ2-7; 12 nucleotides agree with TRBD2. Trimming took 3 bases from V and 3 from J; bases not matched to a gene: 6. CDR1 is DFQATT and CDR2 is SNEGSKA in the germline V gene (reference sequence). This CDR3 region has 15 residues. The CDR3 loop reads CSASPSGRVVYEQYF. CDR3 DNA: TGCAGTGCTAGCCCTAGCGGGAGGGTAGTCTACGAGCAGTACTTC.

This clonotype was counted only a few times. The CDR3, as DNA: TGTGCCAGCAGCTTGATGGGCCTCCTACAATACAATGAGCAGTTCTTC. Translating it yields CASSLMGLLQYNEQFF. The rearrangement links TRBV5-6 to TRBJ2-1; D gene unclear. V was clipped by 1 base and J by 4 bases, with 15 bases between them. The CDR3 length is 16 residues. Germline values: CDR1 SGHDT, CDR2 YYEEEE.

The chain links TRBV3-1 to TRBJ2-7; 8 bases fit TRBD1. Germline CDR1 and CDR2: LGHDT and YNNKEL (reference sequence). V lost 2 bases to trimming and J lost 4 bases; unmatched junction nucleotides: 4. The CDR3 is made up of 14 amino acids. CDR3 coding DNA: TGTGCCAGCAGCCAAACAGGGGGTCGGTACGAGCAGTACTTC. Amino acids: CASSQTGGRYEQYF.

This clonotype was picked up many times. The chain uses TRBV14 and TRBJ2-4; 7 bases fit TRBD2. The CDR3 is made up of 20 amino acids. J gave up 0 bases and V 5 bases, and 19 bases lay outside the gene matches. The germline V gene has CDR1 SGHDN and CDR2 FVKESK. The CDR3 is CASSGNPGTSGVGAKNIQYF. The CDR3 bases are TGTGCCAGCAGCGGTAACCCCGGGACGAGCGGGGTCGGAGCCAAAAACATTCAGTACTTC. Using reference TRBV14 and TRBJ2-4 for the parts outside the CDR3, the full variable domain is EAGVTQFPSHSVIEKGQTVTLRCDPISGHDNLYWYRRVMGKEIKFLLHFVKESKQDESGMPNNRFLAERTGGTYSTLKVQPAELEDSGVYFCASSGNPGTSGVGAKNIQYFGAGTRLSVL.

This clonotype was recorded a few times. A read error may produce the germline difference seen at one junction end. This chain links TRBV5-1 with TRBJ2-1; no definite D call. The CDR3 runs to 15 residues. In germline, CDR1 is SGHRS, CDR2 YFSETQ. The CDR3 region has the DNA TGCGCCAACAGCTTGGAACCAATCTCCTACAATGAGCAGTTCTTC. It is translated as CANSLEPISYNEQFF.

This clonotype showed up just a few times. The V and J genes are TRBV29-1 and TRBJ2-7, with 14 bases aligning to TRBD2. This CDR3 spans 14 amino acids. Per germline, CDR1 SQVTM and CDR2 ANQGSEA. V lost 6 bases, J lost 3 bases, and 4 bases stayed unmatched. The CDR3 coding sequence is TGCAGCGTGGGAGGGACTAGCGGGAGCTACGAGCAGTACTTC. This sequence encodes CSVGGTSGSYEQYF.

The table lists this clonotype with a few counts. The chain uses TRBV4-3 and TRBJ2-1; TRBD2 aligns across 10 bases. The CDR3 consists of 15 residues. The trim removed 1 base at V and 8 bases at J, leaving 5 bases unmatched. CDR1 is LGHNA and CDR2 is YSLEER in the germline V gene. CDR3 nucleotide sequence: TGCGCCAGCAGCCAAGTGAGCGGGAGGGCCGATGAGCAGTTCTTC. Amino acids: CASSQVSGRADEQFF.

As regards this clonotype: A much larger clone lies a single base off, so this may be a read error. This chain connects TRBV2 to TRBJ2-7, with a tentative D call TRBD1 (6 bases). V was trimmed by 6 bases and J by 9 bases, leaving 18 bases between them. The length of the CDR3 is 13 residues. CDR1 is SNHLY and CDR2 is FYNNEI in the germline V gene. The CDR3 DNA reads TGTGCCAGCAGGGATACAGGGCCCTTGGCGCAGTACTTC. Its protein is CASRDTGPLAQYF.

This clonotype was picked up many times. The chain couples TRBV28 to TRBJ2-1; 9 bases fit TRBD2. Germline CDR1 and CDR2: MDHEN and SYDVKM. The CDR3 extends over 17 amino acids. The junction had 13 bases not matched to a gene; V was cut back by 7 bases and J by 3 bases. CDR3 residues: CASTFYSPSGIYNEQFF. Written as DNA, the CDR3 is TGTGCCAGCACCTTTTATAGCCCTAGCGGGATCTACAATGAGCAGTTCTTC.

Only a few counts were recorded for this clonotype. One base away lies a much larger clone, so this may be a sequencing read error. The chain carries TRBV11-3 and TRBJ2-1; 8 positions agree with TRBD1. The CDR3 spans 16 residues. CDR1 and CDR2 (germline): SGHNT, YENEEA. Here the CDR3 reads CASGLDSGQVYNEQFF. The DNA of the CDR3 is TGTGCCAGCGGCTTAGATTCGGGACAGGTGTACAATGAGCAGTTCTTC.

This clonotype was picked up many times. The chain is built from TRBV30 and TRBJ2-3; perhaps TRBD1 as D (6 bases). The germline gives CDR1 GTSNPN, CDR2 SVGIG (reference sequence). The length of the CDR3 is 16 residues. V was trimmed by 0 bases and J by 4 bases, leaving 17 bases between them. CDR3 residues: CAWSVLPTGIPDTQYF. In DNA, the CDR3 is TGTGCCTGGAGTGTACTTCCCACAGGGATTCCAGATACGCAGTATTTT.

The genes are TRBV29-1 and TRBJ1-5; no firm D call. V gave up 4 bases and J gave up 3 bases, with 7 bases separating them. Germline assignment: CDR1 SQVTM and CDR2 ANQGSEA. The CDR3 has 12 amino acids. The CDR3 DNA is TGCAGCGTTGTTGGGCACAATCAGCCCCAGCATTTT. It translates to CSVVGHNQPQHF. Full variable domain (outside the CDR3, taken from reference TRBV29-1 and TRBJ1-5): SAVISQKPSRDICQRGTSLTIQCQVDSQVTMMFWYRQQPGQSLTLIATANQGSEATYESGFVIDKFPISRPNLTFSTLTVSNMSPEDSSIYLCSVVGHNQPQHFGDGTRLSIL.